The 10 T cell receptor beta chains in this list originate from one sample, sequenced in a study of T cell repertoires in cytomegalovirus infection. TCRdb ran MiXCR on the reads and lists one entry per CDR3 protein. The sample holds roughly 730,000 distinct CDR3 sequences, 30% to 35% seen once. Which antigens these TCRs recognize remains unknown. The source material was cultured PBMCs, sampled from culture after CMV antigen stimulation. Receptor source: a human donor in good health (CMV status not recorded). Some clones in this sample may be carry-over from other donors' samples.

The sample holds a few counts of this clonotype. The germline gene is not matched at one end of the junction; a read error may be the cause. This sequence joins TRBV12-3 or TRBV12-4 and TRBJ1-5; 8 positions match TRBD1. The CDR3 is 15 residues long. CDR3 sequence reads: CASSLSGPGTGLAFF. CDR3 DNA sequence: TGTGCCAGCAGTTTATCCGGGCCAGGGACAGGACTGGCTTTTTTT.

This chain links TRBV6-6 with TRBJ2-1; 15 bases are shared with TRBD2. Germline V gene lookup returns CDR1 MNHNY and CDR2 SVGAGI (reference sequence). This CDR3 is 16 amino acids long. The ends lost 6 bases at V and 9 bases at J; junction bases unmatched: 9. The CDR3 protein is CASSNGGLAGGGEQFF. As DNA, the CDR3 is TGTGCCAGCAGCAACGGGGGACTAGCGGGAGGAGGTGAGCAGTTCTTC.

This clonotype was counted a few times. The J gene is TRBJ2-1, the V gene TRBV12-5; D may be TRBD2 (6 bases). The length of the CDR3 is 13 residues. Per the germline V gene, CDR1 is LGHNT and CDR2 is FRNRAP. V dropped 6 bases and J dropped 3 bases, with 9 bases sitting between them. The CDR3 spells CASGPGVYNEQFF. CDR3 coding DNA: TGTGCTAGTGGCCCGGGGGTCTACAATGAGCAGTTCTTC.

The J gene is TRBJ1-5, the V gene TRBV7-2; D gene uncertain. CDR1 and CDR2 (germline): SGHTA, FQGNSA. This CDR3 is 14 amino acids long. Trimming pared 3 bases from V and 1 base from J, leaving 7 bases between. The CDR3 nucleotides read TGTGCCAGCAGCTTCGGACTGAGCAATCAGCCCCAGCATTTT. Protein product: CASSFGLSNQPQHF.

The V gene is TRBV7-9, the J gene TRBJ2-5, with 9 bases lining up with TRBD2. With V trimmed by 4 bases and J by 7 bases, 10 bases remained unmatched. The CDR3 is 15 residues long. Per germline, CDR1 SEHNR and CDR2 FQNEAQ (reference sequence). Written as DNA, the CDR3 is TGTGCCAGCAGCTCGAGACTAGCGGAAGAGGGGACCCAGTACTTC. Protein: CASSSRLAEEGTQYF.

This clonotype was counted once. This rearrangement joins TRBV5-1 to TRBJ1-2; D not certain. Germline CDR1 SGHRS, CDR2 YFSETQ. The CDR3 is made up of 11 amino acids. Between the trimmed V and J ends, which lost 5 bases and 4 bases, there was a span of 6 bases. CDR3 sequence (DNA): TGCGCCAGCAGTGGGAGCTATGGCTACACCTTC. It yields the protein CASSGSYGYTF.

This clonotype was seen a few times. The rearrangement joins TRBV27 to TRBJ1-1; weak D call: TRBD1 (5 bases). The CDR3 runs to 14 residues. CDR1 and CDR2 from the germline V gene are MNHEY and SMNVEV (reference sequence). Trimming cost V 2 bases and J 3 bases, with 10 bases left between them. CDR3 sequence (DNA): TGTGCCAGCAGTTTACGGGGGTCCTACACTGAAGCTTTCTTT. Amino acids: CASSLRGSYTEAFF.

This clonotype has a handful of counts. The DNA of the CDR3 is TGTGCCAGCAGGCCTGGTCCTGGTTATGAGCAGTTCTTC. It translates to CASRPGPGYEQFF. The chain links TRBV7-2 to TRBJ2-1; no reliable D call. Germline V gives CDR1 SGHTA, CDR2 FQGNSA. Trimming pared 6 bases from V and 8 bases from J, leaving 14 bases between. CDR3 length: 13 residues. The complete variable domain, with remaining parts taken from reference TRBV7-2 and TRBJ2-1, reads GAGVSQSPSNKVTEKGKDVELRCDPISGHTALYWYRQSLGQGLEFLIYFQGNSAPDKSGLPSDRFSAERTGGSVSTLTIQRTQQEDSAVYLCASRPGPGYEQFFGPGTRLTVL.

The chain recombines TRBV6-6 with TRBJ1-6; D is unclear. V was clipped by 8 bases and J by 3 bases, with 11 bases between them. Germline CDR1 MNHNY, CDR2 SVGAGI (reference sequence). The CDR3 totals 14 residues. CDR3: CASRQRDYNSPLHF. The CDR3 DNA follows: TGTGCCAGCCGTCAGCGGGACTATAATTCACCCCTCCACTTT.

The chain has TRBV7-6 and TRBJ1-3, with D perhaps TRBD1 (5 bases). From germline, CDR1 is SGHVS and CDR2 FNYEAQ. This CDR3 is 17 amino acids long. The V end was cut by 0 bases, the J end by 2 bases, with 14 bases between. The DNA of the CDR3 is TGTGCCAGCAGCTTAGCGCTGGGGGGTTTCGCTGGAAACACCATATATTTT. Translating it yields CASSLALGGFAGNTIYF.